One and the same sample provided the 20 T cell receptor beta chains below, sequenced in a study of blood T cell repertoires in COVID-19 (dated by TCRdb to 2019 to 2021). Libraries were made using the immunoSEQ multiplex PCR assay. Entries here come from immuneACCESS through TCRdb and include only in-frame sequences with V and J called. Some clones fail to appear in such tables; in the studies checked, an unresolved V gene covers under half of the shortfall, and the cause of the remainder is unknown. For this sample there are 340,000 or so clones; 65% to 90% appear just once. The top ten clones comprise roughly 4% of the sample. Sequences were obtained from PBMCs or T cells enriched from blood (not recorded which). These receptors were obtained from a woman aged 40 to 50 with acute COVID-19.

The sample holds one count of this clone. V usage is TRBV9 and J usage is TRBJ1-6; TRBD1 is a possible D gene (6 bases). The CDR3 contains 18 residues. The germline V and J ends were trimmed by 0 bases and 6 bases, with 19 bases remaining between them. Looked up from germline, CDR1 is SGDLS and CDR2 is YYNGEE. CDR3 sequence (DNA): TGTGCCAGCAGCGTAGGGACCAGTGGGGGCACAACTAATTCACCCCTCCACTTT. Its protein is CASSVGTSGGTTNSPLHF.

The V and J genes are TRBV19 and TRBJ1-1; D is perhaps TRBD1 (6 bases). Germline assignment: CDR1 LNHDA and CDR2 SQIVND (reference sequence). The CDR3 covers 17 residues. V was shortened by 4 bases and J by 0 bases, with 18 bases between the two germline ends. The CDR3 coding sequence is TGTGCCAGTAGTAGGACAGAAAAAACTCTAATGAACACTGAAGCTTTCTTT. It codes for CASSRTEKTLMNTEAFF.

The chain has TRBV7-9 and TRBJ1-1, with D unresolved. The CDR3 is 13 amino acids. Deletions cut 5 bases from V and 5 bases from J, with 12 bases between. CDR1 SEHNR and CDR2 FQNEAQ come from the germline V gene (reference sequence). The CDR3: CASSPLSPTEAFF. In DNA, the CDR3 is TGTGCCAGCAGCCCCCTGTCCCCTACTGAAGCTTTCTTT.

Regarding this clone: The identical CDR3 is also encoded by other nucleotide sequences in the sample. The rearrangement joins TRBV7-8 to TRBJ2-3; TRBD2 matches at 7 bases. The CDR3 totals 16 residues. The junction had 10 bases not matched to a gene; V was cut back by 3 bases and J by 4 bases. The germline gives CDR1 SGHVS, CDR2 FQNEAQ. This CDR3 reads CASSLVGGGSADTQYF. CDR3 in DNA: TGTGCCAGCAGCTTGGTCGGCGGGGGTTCGGCAGATACGCAGTATTTT.

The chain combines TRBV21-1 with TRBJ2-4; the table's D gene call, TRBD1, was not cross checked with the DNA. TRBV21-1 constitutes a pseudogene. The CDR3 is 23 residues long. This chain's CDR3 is CASSYCRSPEGQSEYLAKNIQYF. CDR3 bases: TGTGCCAGCAGCTATTGTCGCAGCCCCGAAGGACAGTCAGAGTATTTAGCCAAAAACATTCAGTACTTC.

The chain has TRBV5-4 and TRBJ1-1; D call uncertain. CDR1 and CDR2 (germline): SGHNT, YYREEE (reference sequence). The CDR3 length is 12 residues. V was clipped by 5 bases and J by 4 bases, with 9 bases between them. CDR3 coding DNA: TGTGCCAGCAGTAGAGGGTTCACTGAAGCTTTCTTT. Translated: CASSRGFTEAFF.

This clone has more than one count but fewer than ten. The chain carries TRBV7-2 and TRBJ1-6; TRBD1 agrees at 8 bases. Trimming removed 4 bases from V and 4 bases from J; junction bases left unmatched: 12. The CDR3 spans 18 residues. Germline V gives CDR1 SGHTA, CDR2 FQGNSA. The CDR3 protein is CASSSPTGGSTYNSPLHF. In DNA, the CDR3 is TGTGCCAGCAGCTCACCCACAGGGGGATCGACATATAATTCACCCCTCCACTTT.

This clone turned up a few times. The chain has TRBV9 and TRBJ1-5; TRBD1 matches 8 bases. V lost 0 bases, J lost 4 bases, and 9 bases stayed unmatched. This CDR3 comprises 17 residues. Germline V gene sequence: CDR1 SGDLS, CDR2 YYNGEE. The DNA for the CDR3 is TGTGCCAGCAGCGTAGTAATTTGGACAGGGAAGAATCAGCCCCAGCATTTT. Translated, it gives CASSVVIWTGKNQPQHF.

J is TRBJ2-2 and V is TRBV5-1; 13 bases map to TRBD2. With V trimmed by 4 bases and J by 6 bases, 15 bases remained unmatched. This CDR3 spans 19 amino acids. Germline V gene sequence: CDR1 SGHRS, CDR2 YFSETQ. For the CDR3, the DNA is TGCGCCAGCAGCCGACAGAACACTAGCGGGAGGGCCAGGGCCGGGGAGCTGTTTTTT. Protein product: CASSRQNTSGRARAGELFF. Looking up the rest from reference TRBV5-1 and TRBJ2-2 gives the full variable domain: KAGVTQTPRYLIKTRGQQVTLSCSPISGHRSVSWYQQTPGQGLQFLFEYFSETQRNKGNFPGRFSGRQFSNSRSEMNVSTLELGDSALYLCASSRQNTSGRARAGELFFGEGSRLTVL.

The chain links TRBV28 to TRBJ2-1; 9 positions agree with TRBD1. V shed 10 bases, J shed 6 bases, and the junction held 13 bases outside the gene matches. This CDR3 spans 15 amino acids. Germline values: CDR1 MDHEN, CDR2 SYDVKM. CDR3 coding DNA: TGTGCCATCACCCGTCGGACAGGGGTGGGCAATGAGCAGTTCTTC. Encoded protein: CAITRRTGVGNEQFF.

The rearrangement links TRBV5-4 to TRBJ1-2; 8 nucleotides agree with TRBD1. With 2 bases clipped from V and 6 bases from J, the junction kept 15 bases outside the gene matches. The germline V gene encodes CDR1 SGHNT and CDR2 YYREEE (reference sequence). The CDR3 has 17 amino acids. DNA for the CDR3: TGTGCCAGCAGCTTAATTCACGTTCAGGGGGCAGGCGATGGCTACACCTTC. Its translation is CASSLIHVQGAGDGYTF.

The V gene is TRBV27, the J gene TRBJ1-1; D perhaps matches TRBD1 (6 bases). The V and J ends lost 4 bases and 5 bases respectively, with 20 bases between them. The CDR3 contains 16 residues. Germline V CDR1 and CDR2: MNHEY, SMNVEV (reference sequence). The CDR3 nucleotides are TGTGCCAGCAGTTCGTATATCGGGGGGCGGCAGACTGAAGCTTTCTTT. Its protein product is CASSSYIGGRQTEAFF.

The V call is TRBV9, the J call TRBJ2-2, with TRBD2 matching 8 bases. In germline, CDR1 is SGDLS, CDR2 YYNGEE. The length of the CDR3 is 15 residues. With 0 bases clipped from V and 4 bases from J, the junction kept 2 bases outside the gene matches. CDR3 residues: CASSVAGRVTGELFF. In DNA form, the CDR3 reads TGTGCCAGCAGCGTAGCCGGGAGGGTCACCGGGGAGCTGTTTTTT.

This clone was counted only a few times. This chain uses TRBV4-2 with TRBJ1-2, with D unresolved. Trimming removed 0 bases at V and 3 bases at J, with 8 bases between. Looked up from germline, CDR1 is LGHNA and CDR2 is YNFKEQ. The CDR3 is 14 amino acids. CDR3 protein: CASSQDPEDYGYTF. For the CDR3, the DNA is TGTGCCAGCAGCCAAGATCCCGAGGACTATGGCTACACCTTC.

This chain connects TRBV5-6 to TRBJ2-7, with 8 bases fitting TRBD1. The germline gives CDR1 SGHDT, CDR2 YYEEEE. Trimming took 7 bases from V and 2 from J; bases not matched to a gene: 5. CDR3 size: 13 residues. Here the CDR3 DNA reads TGTGCCAGCCTGCTACAGGGGGCCTACGAGCAGTACTTC. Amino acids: CASLLQGAYEQYF.

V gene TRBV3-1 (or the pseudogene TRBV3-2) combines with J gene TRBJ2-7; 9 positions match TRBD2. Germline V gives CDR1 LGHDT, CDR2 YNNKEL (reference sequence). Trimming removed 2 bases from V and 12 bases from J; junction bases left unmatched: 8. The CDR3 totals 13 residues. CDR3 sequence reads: CASSQNTGTSPYF. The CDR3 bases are TGTGCCAGCAGCCAAAACACCGGGACTAGCCCGTACTTC.

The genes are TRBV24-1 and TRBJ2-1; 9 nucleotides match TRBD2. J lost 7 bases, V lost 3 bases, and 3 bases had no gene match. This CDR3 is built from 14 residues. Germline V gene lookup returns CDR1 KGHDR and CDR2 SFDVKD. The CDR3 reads CATSDPSGGNEQFF. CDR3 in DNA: TGTGCCACCAGTGATCCGAGCGGGGGGAATGAGCAGTTCTTC.

This CDR3 is CASILGRTGELFF. CDR3 nucleotide sequence: TGTGCCAGCATTCTGGGGCGGACCGGGGAGCTGTTTTTT. This rearrangement joins TRBV6-5 to TRBJ2-2, with D possibly being TRBD1 (5 bases). Germline CDR1 and CDR2: MNHEY and SVGAGI. The CDR3 is 13 amino acids. V was clipped by 7 bases and J by 5 bases, with 11 bases between them.

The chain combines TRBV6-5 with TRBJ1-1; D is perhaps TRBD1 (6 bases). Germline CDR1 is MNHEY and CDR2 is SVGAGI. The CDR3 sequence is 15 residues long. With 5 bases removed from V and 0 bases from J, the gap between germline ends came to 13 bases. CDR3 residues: CASSPRHRVNTEAFF. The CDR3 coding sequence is TGTGCCAGCAGTCCCCGGCACAGGGTGAACACTGAAGCTTTCTTT.

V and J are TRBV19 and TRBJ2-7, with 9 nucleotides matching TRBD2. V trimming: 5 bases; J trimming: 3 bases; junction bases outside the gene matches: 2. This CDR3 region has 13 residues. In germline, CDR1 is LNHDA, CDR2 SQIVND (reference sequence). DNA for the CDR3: TGTGCCAGTAGTGCTAGCGGGAACTACGAGCAGTACTTC. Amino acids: CASSASGNYEQYF.